This TCR beta chain is from a study of T cells in Graves' hyperthyroidism and ophthalmopathy. The germline V and J ends were trimmed by 7 bases and 6 bases, with 21 bases remaining between them. CDR3 length equals 16 residues. Germline loops: CDR1 SGHAT, CDR2 FQNNGV. This clonotype was recorded many times. The investigators amplified TCR beta CDR3 regions from RNA transcripts. Carried out on the TCR CDR3, a first-round RT-PCR used the HTBI primer set. One entry per CDR3 protein, called by TCRdb with MiXCR from the multiplex PCR reads. The sample lists more than 500,000 distinct CDR3 sequences, approximately 48% occurring once.

The chain recombines TRBV11-2 with TRBJ2-2; no clear D gene. The sequenced material came from peripheral blood or thyroid tissue (not recorded which). The clonotype was recovered from an adult woman with Graves' disease, either hyperthyroidism or ophthalmopathy (not recorded which). CDR3 loop: CASIDPSRVSPGELFF. The DNA of the CDR3 is TGTGCCAGCATCGATCCGAGCCGAGTTTCCCCCGGGGAGCTGTTTTTT. The full variable domain, completed using reference TRBV11-2 and TRBJ2-2, is EAGVAQSPRYKIIEKRQSVAFWCNPISGHATLYWYQQILGQGPKLLIQFQNNGVVDDSQLPKDRFSAERLKGVDSTLKIQPAKLEDSAVYLCASIDPSRVSPGELFFGEGSRLTVL.